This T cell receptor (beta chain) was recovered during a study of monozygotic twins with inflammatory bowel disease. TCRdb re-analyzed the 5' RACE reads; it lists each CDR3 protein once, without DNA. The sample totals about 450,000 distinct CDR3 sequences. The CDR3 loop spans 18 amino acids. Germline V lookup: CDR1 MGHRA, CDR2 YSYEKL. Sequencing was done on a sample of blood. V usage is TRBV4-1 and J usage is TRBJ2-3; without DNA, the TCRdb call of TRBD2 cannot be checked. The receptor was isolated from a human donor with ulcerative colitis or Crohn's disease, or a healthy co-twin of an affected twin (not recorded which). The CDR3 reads CASSQELAGGAHTDTQYF.